This record concerns one TCR beta chain sequence. Methods used by the authors: The assay estimated nucleated cells by amplifying reference gene primers. Assay used: immunoSEQ multiplex PCR; TCRdb lists only in-frame clones, some missing. D and trimming come from the DNA, and the V and J calls and clone size come from that table. The sample contains some 65,000 clones, 85% to 90% of which appear only once. From germline, CDR1 is LGHDT and CDR2 YNNKEL (reference sequence). The CDR3 runs 14 residues. Germline trimming cut 4 bases from V and 6 bases from J; bases unmatched to any gene: 4. This entry comes from a study of blood T cell repertoires in COVID-19. Background on the study: Sites across the United States, Italy and Spain contributed samples from acute and convalescent COVID-19. T cells, B-cell-depleted T cells, or PBMCs provided the cDNA or gDNA that served as material.

The origin of this receptor is an elderly woman with active COVID-19. The sequencing input was peripheral blood. The chain links TRBV3-1 (or the pseudogene TRBV3-2) to TRBJ1-2; TRBD1 agrees at 11 bases. CDR3 protein: CASSLGQGADGYTF. The CDR3 DNA is TGTGCCAGCAGCCTTGGACAGGGGGCAGATGGCTACACCTTC.